This T cell receptor beta chain was recorded in a study of blood T cell repertoires in COVID-19 (TCRdb year 2020). Study-wide context: Collaborator samples came from the United States, Italy and Spain and covered acute and convalescent phases of COVID-19. The prospective study material was composed of cDNA or gDNA derived from T cells, B-cell-depleted T cells, or PBMCs. Deeply sampled blood TCRbeta repertoires from subjects exposed to, actively infected with, or recovered from COVID-19 were included in the dataset. The repertoires were released in a freely available public database meant as a resource for research on the immune response to SARS-CoV-2. Samples were obtained from the ongoing ImmuneRACE study (first 160 participants) and from over 1,000 subjects provided by 6 global collaborators. A de-identified subject ID, COVID-19 status, age in years and sex were almost always included in the sample metadata. Where available, HLA class I and class II types were taken from metadata supplied by the sample provider and were not determined by assay-based typing.

CDR1 SGHTA and CDR2 FQGNSA were looked up in the germline V gene. The CDR3 runs 14 amino acids, cysteine and phenylalanine included. The read is trimmed to its CDR3 DNA, 42 bases read in frame from base 1. V is shortened by 5 bases, J by 6 bases, and the region joining them spans 15 bases. TCRbeta CDR3 regions were amplified from genomic DNA using the immunoSEQ Assay, a bias-controlled multiplex PCR. Regarding the original processing steps: The number of nucleated cells in each sample was estimated from the amplification of reference gene primers within the assay. To quantify the absolute abundance of each unique TCRbeta CDR3 rearrangement, sequence reads were collapsed and filtered. For each sample, productive Simpson clonality was calculated as the square root of Simpson's diversity index across productive rearrangements. The table was pulled from immuneACCESS by TCRdb, which kept in-frame rearrangements only. Such tables lose some clones; where checked, under half of the loss comes from unresolved V genes, and the rest has no known cause. V, J and clone size reflect that table, while D and trimming were determined from the DNA. This sample is represented by about 89,000 clones; more than 60% of them were singletons. The ten largest clones represent about half of the sample.

Whole blood was collected in K2EDTA tubes by collaborating institutions according to the institutions' own protocols. Collaborator samples were shipped for TCRbeta analysis as frozen whole blood, isolated PBMCs, or DNA extracted from either sample type. The paper's findings and limits, for the study overall: The amount of clinical and demographic metadata varied by source and participant and was provided uncurated.

For this clone: The target of this receptor is not known. Per-base quality was not reported, and no clone a single base away is much larger than it.

The sequence is built from TRBV7-2 and TRBJ2-3; a tentative D match to TRBD1 spans 6 bases. This receptor was identified in a human donor in a cohort sampled during active COVID-19. The sequencing input was peripheral blood. The CDR3 loop reads CASSPEGVWDTQYF. The nucleotide sequence is TGTGCCAGCAGCCCCGAGGGGGTTTGGGATACGCAGTATTTT.